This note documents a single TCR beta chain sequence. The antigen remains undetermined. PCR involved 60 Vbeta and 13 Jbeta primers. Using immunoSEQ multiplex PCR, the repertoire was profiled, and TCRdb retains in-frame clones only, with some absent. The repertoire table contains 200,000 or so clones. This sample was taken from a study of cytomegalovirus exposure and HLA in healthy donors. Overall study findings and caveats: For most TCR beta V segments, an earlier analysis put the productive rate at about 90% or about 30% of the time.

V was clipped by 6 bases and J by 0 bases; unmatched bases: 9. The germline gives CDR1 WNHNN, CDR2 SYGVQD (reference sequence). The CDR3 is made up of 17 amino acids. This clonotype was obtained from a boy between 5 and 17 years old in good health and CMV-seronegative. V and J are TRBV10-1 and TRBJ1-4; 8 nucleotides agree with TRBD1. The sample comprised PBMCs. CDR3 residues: CASSSTDRVATNEKLFF. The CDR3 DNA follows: TGCGCCAGCAGCTCTACGGACAGGGTTGCAACTAATGAAAAACTGTTTTTT.